One sample yielded the 10 T cell receptor beta chains listed below, sequenced in a study of blood T cell repertoires in COVID-19. Clones were read by immunoSEQ multiplex PCR, and TCRdb kept only the in-frame ones, dropping some. The repertoire holds 250,000 to 350,000 clones, roughly 85% seen once, with less than 3% in the top ten. Sequenced: peripheral blood. The receptors were gathered from a woman in her thirties with active or convalescent COVID-19.

CDR3 protein: CASSLTSGGSYNEQFF. The CDR3 coding sequence is TGTGCCAGCAGCCTGACTAGCGGGGGATCCTACAATGAGCAGTTCTTC. The chain carries TRBV5-6 and TRBJ2-1; 12 bases agree with TRBD2. Per germline, CDR1 SGHDT and CDR2 YYEEEE. This CDR3 region has 16 residues. V lost 4 bases and J lost 1; bases outside the gene matches: 3.

The gene calls are TRBV29-1 and TRBJ2-7; tentatively, D is TRBD1 (8 bases). Germline loops: CDR1 SQVTM, CDR2 ANQGSEA. The length of the CDR3 is 14 residues. The CDR3 is CSATYRGGSYEQYF. CDR3 DNA sequence: TGCAGTGCAACCTACAGGGGGGGTAGCTACGAGCAGTACTTC.

In its sample, this clone was seen a few times. The chain has TRBV7-2 and TRBJ1-2; D not certain. In germline, CDR1 is SGHTA, CDR2 FQGNSA. Deletions cut 5 bases from V and 5 bases from J, with 18 bases between. The CDR3 totals 15 residues. CDR3 in DNA: TGTGCCAGCAGCCCGAGGAGGGAAATCGGGTATGGCTACACCTTC. Its protein is CASSPRREIGYGYTF.

This clone appeared once. The junction shows a germline mismatch at one end, possibly a read error. The DNA of the CDR3 is TGTGCCAGCTCCCCACCAGGGGGGGCGGTCTCAGATACGCAGTATTTT. This translates into CASSPPGGAVSDTQYF. V gene TRBV18 combines with J gene TRBJ2-3; D may be TRBD1 or TRBD2 (7 bases each). The germline CDR1 and CDR2 sequences are KGHSH and LQKENI. The CDR3 extends over 16 amino acids.

This rearrangement joins TRBV6-5 to TRBJ1-1, with TRBD1 as a possible D gene (5 bases). The CDR3 has 15 amino acids. Germline CDR1 is MNHEY and CDR2 is SVGAGI. Trimming left V 2 bases short and J 4 bases short, with 14 bases between. This chain's CDR3 is CASSYLGGEGTEAFF. CDR3 sequence (DNA): TGTGCCAGCAGTTACCTCGGGGGGGAGGGCACTGAAGCTTTCTTT.

Here the CDR3 DNA reads TGTGCCAGCAGCTCCCGGACAGGGCAAAGGGGGTTATGGATCTCCTACGAGCAGTACTTC. Translated: CASSSRTGQRGLWISYEQYF. The chain employs TRBV7-8 and TRBJ2-7; 8 positions agree with TRBD1. V lost 4 bases, J lost 0 bases, and 20 bases stayed unmatched. This CDR3 spans 20 amino acids. Germline CDR1 SGHVS, CDR2 FQNEAQ.

A few counts support this clone. J is TRBJ1-4 and V is TRBV18; a possible D gene is TRBD1 (6 bases). Trimming removed 1 base at V and 0 bases at J, with 6 bases between. The germline CDR1 and CDR2 sequences are KGHSH and LQKENI. The length of the CDR3 is 15 residues. CDR3 residues: CASSPQGATNEKLFF. CDR3 in DNA: TGTGCCAGCTCACCACAGGGGGCAACTAATGAAAAACTGTTTTTT.

This clone was detected once. V usage is TRBV7-9 and J usage is TRBJ2-7; 7 bases align to TRBD2. V lost 5 bases to trimming and J lost 4 bases; unmatched junction nucleotides: 5. The CDR3 spans 13 residues. CDR1 and CDR2 from the germline V gene are SEHNR and FQNEAQ (reference sequence). In DNA, the CDR3 is TGTGCCAGCAGCGGAGGGACTACTTACGAGCAGTACTTC. Translation: CASSGGTTYEQYF.

The chain has TRBV4-1 and TRBJ1-5; D is unclear. V gave up 2 bases and J gave up 6 bases, with 8 bases separating them. This CDR3 region has 13 residues. Germline loops: CDR1 MGHRA, CDR2 YSYEKL. CDR3 in DNA: TGCGCCAGCAGCCAACGGGATACTCAGCCCCAGCATTTT. This codes for CASSQRDTQPQHF.

V and J are TRBV7-9 and TRBJ1-6; tentative D call: TRBD1 (6 bases). The V and J ends lost 2 bases and 8 bases respectively, with 10 bases between them. This CDR3 has 14 amino acids. Germline values: CDR1 SEHNR, CDR2 FQNEAQ (reference sequence). The CDR3 nucleotides read TGTGCCAGCAGCTTACGGGACACCGATTCACCCCTCCACTTT. Its translation is CASSLRDTDSPLHF.